This T cell receptor (beta chain) was identified during a study of blood T cell repertoires in COVID-19. At the level of the study: Both acute and convalescent COVID-19 samples were obtained from the United States, Italy and Spain. PBMCs, B-cell-depleted T cells, or T cells were the source of the cDNA or gDNA that made up the material.

V was clipped by 4 bases and J by 7 bases; unmatched bases: 9. Germline CDR1 reads GTSNPN; CDR2 reads SVGIG (reference sequence). The length of the CDR3 is 14 residues. Original data processing: Counts of nucleated cells, estimated from reference gene primer amplification, were obtained. The table came from immunoSEQ multiplex PCR; TCRdb's copy has only in-frame clones and leaves some out. V, J and clone size derive from that table, while D and trimming were established from the DNA sequence. Of about 400,000 clones in the sample, around 87% were seen once. This clone was detected a few times. Specimen: peripheral blood. The chain recombines TRBV30 with TRBJ2-2, with 7 positions matching TRBD1. The TCR was taken from a human donor in a cohort sampled during active COVID-19. The DNA of the CDR3 is TGTGCCTGGAAGGGGGCAGGGGTTAGCGGGGAGCTGTTTTTT. Its protein is CAWKGAGVSGELFF. The variable domain in full, with the rest retrieved from reference TRBV30 and TRBJ2-2, is SQTIHQWPATLVQPVGSPLSLECTVEGTSNPNLYWYRQAAGRGLQLLFYSVGIGQISSEVPQNLSASRPQDRQFILSSKKLLLSDSGFYLCAWKGAGVSGELFFGEGSRLTVL.